This T cell receptor beta chain was recorded in a study of T cell responses to AZD1222 COVID-19 vaccine. The V gene end was trimmed by 4 bases and the J gene end by 3 bases; junction bases not matched to a gene: 8. CDR1 and CDR2 from the germline V gene are LNHDA and SQIVND (reference sequence). CDR3 size: 16 residues. Generated by immunoSEQ multiplex PCR, the TCRdb table keeps only in-frame clones and is missing some. This table has 100,000 to 150,000 clones, 85% appearing once. This chain joins TRBV19 and TRBJ2-7; 11 bases are a match to TRBD2. The sequence came from an adult who received the MenACWY meningococcal vaccine as a control. Material: peripheral blood, obtained 28 days after the second dose of the MenACWY control vaccine. For the CDR3, the DNA is TGTGCCAGTAGTACCCCGACGGGACTAGCGGACTACGAGCAGTACTTC. It encodes CASSTPTGLADYEQYF.